This T cell receptor (beta chain) was observed in a study of beta chain features in type 1 diabetes (dated by TCRdb to 2016 to 2019). For the study in its entirety: Mean age, gender distribution, total cell number and subset yield were not different between patients and healthy donors. The study compared TCRB repertoires of sorted circulating CD4+ T cell subsets between recently diagnosed type 1 diabetes patients and matched healthy donors. Naive and central memory subsets were obtained from all 30 or so donors, but regulatory and stem cell-like memory subsets were isolated from only 8 patients and roughly eight healthy donors. A total of 90 million to 140 million sorted cells were examined across all samples, and RNA yield correlated strongly with the number of cells per subset. Beyond this particular receptor, the publication reports: At VDJ recombination sites, type 1 diabetes patients had fewer insertions and more deleted nucleotides, which implies abnormalities in thymic rearrangement. Shorter templates might be favored by PCR, yet because patient and control samples were amplified and corrected together, any such skew would affect both groups equally. A moderate but significant shortening of TCRB CDR3 length was observed in type 1 diabetes patients in all four CD4+ subsets. HLA sub-analyses involved small numbers of individuals, so any influence of HLA type on TCRB rearrangement remained unresolved. Because cDNA rather than genomic DNA was sequenced, highly expressing activated cells could have been over-represented, although no difference in activation and CD3 levels was found between groups. Naive, central memory and regulatory TCRB repertoires appeared more similar among patients than among healthy donors.

Each donor gave one peripheral blood draw, about 100 mL on average, collected into heparinised tubes. A BD FACSAria II and a panel including CD45RO, CCR7, CD25, CD127, CD95 and CD27 were used to sort naive, central memory, regulatory and stem cell-like memory CD4+ T cells. Every sorted population had a purity above 95%. PBMCs were separated immediately by Lymphoprep density gradient centrifugation and were stained directly, without being cultured. Samples were stained and sorted in pairs, with one healthy donor and one patient per experiment, so that batch effects were minimized. From its cysteine to its phenylalanine, the CDR3 spans 14 amino acids. Only the CDR3 part of the read is kept: 42 bases, read in frame from the first base. V gives up 5 bases and J gives up 3 bases, and the segment between their germline ends measures 14 bases. The germline V gene encodes CDR1 SGHTA and CDR2 FQGNSA. The entire isolated RNA was reverse transcribed using the High Capacity cDNA Reverse Transcription Kit, and thus expressed TCRB transcripts were sequenced. Deep immunoSEQ sequencing was performed on naive, central memory and regulatory T cell samples, with an average of around 3.5 million total reads per sample. Sorted cells were lysed in RLT buffer and RNA was extracted with DNase-treated RNeasy Micro or Mini kits, depending on cell number. To prevent cross-contamination, every cell subset was processed on its own, while patient and healthy donor samples were processed together. The immunoSEQ multiplex PCR was used to amplify TCRB sequences from cDNA, yielding 87-bp fragments that span the CDR3 region. Sequencing of the amplicons was performed on the Illumina HiSeq platform. On the authors' methods: Synthetic template baselines were used to correct PCR bias computationally, reads within Hamming distance 2 were collapsed, and singletons that could not be merged were discarded. Reads were aligned against IMGT to assign V, D and J genes, CDR3 length and insertions or deletions at six rearrangement sites. Within each subset, clonotype counts were normalized to the number of sorted cells before true diversity and Gini coefficients were calculated with the tcR R package. Repertoire sharing was quantified using the overlap coefficient calculated on TCRB nucleotide sequences. Out-of-frame TCRB sequences from naive cells were analyzed as a proxy for the pre-selection repertoire. Imported from immuneACCESS, the table was reduced by TCRdb to in-frame sequences with V and J called. These copies leave out some clones; in studies compared against another copy, an unresolved V gene accounts for under half, and the cause of the remainder is not known. V and J calls and clone size follow that table, whereas D and trimming were derived from the DNA. In this sample the table shows about 270,000 clones, over 11% of which occur a single time. The top ten constitute over 0.015% of the sample.

On this clone itself: No cognate antigen has been identified for it. Base quality data are lacking; no much larger clone is found one base away.

The chain is made from TRBV7-2 and TRBJ2-7; 6 matching bases give a weak D call of TRBD1. The sequencing sample was made of naive CD4+ T cells from blood. The sample's cell subset or site label is to be understood as: true naive CD4+ T cells. The receptor was derived from a man between 25 and 39 years old with type 1 diabetes. Here is the DNA: TGTGCCAGCAGCCTGGGACACAGCCTCTACGAGCAGTACTTC. Translated, it gives CASSLGHSLYEQYF. Full variable domain (CDR3 extended with the reference TRBV7-2 and TRBJ2-7 proteins): GAGVSQSPSNKVTEKGKDVELRCDPISGHTALYWYRQSLGQGLEFLIYFQGNSAPDKSGLPSDRFSAERTGGSVSTLTIQRTQQEDSAVYLCASSLGHSLYEQYFGPGTRLTVT.